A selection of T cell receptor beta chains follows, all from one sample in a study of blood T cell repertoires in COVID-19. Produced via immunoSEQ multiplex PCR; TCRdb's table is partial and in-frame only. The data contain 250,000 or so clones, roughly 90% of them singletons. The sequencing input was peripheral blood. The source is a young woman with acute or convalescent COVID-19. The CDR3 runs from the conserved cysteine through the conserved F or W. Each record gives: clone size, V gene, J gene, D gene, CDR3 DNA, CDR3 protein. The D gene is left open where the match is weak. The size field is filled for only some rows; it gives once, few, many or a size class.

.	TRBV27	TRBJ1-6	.	TGTGCCGGCAGTCGATCGGTGGGTCAGGCTAATTCACCCCTCCACTTT	CAGSRSVGQANSPLHF
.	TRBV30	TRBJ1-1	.	TGTGCCTGGAGTGTACAGGCCGCGAACACTGAAGCTTTCTTT	CAWSVQAANTEAFF
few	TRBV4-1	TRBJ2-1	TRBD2	TGCGCCAGCAGCCAATCGGGACTAGCGGGAGTTGGGTCCTACAATGAGCAGTTCTTC	CASSQSGLAGVGSYNEQFF
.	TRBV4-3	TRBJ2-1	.	TGCGCCAGCAGCCAATTCCCGTCGAGCTCCTACAATGAGCAGTTCTTC	CASSQFPSSSYNEQFF
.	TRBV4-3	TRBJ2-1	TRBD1	TGCGCCAGCAGCCACGGCAGGGGGCCCTACAATGAGCAGTTCTTC	CASSHGRGPYNEQFF
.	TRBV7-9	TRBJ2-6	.	TGTGCCAGCAGCCCGAGGCCATCTGGGGCCAACGTCCTGACTTTC	CASSPRPSGANVLTF
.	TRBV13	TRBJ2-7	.	TGTGCCAGCAGCTCCTCCCCACGGGAGAGCCCTCTCCAGTACTTC	CASSSSPRESPLQYF
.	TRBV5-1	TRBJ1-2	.	TGCGCCAGCAGCTTGTTCCTGGATGGGGCGGACTATGGCTACACCTTC	CASSLFLDGADYGYTF
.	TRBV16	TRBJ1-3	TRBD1	TGTGCCAGCAGCCCTACCGGGACAGGGAAAAACACCATATATTTT	CASSPTGTGKNTIYF
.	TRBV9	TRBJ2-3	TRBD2	TGTGCCAGCAGCGCCGTCGGGGCGAGGGGACTAGCGGGATCAGATACGCAGTATTTT	CASSAVGARGLAGSDTQYF
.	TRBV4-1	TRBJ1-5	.	TGCGCCAGCAGCCAAGAAGCGGGAGGAGGAGGACAGCCCCAGCATTTT	CASSQEAGGGGQPQHF
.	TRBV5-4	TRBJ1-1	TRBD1	TGTGCCAGCAGCATTGTTCCACAGGGGAGCACTGAAGCTTTCTTT	CASSIVPQGSTEAFF
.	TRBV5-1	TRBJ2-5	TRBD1	TGCGCCAGCAGCACAGGACAGGGAAGAGAGACCCAGTACTTC	CASSTGQGRETQYF
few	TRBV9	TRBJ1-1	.	TGTGCCAGCAGCCCGGACAGAGGAGCCATGAACACTGAAGCTTTCTTT	CASSPDRGAMNTEAFF
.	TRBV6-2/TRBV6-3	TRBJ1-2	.	TGTGCCAGCAGTTACTCTGCGGGCGTAGGCTACACCTTC	CASSYSAGVGYTF
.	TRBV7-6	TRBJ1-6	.	TGTGCCAGCAGCTTAGAATCCGGGATTTCACCCCTCCACTTT	CASSLESGISPLHF
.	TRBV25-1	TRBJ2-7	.	TGTGCCAGCAGTGAAGGGGAGGAATCCTACGAGCAGTACTTC	CASSEGEESYEQYF
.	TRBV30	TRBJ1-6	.	TGTGCCTGGAGTGCCGACGGGAACAATAATTCACCCCTCCACTTT	CAWSADGNNNSPLHF
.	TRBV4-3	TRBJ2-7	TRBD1	TGCGCCAGCAGCCATGGAACAGGGGTCTACGAGCAGTACTTC	CASSHGTGVYEQYF
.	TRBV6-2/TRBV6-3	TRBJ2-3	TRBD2	TGTGCCAGCAGTTACCTTCCCGGACTAGCGGGGAACACAGATACGCAGTATTTT	CASSYLPGLAGNTDTQYF
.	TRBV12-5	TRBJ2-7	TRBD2	TGTGCTAGTGGCAATAGCGGGAGAAATGACGAGCAGTACTTC	CASGNSGRNDEQYF
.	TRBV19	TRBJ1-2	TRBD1	TGTGCCAGTAGTATTCTCGGGACAGGGAACTATGGCTACACCTTC	CASSILGTGNYGYTF
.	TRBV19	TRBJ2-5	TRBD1	TGTGCCAGTAGTTCAGGACAGGGGAGGCGAGAGACCCAGTACTTC	CASSSGQGRRETQYF
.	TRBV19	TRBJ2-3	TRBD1	TGTGCCAGTAGTGCGAGACAGGGTAGGACAGATACGCAGTATTTT	CASSARQGRTDTQYF
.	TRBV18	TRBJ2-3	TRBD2	TGTGCCAGCTCACCACCTGGGGGACTAGTAGGTACGCAGTATTTT	CASSPPGGLVGTQYF